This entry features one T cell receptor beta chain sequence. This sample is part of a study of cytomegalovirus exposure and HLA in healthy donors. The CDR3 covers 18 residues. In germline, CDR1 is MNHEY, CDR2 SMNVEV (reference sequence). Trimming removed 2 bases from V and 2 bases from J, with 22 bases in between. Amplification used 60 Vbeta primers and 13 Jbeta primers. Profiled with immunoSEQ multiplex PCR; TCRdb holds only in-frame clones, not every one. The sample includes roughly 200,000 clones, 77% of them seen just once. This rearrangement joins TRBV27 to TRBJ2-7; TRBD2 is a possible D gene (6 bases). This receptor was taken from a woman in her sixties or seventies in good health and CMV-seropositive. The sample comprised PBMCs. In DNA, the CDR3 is TGTGCCAGCAGTTTAAAATCCCCGACAGTGTTAGCGGCCTACGAGCAGTACTTC. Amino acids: CASSLKSPTVLAAYEQYF.